The clone carrying this TCR beta chain was seen at least ten times. This CDR3 has 20 residues. Looked up from germline, CDR1 is SGDLS and CDR2 is YYNGEE. Unmatched junction bases numbered 7, after V lost 0 bases and J lost 0 bases. Indicated time point: sample taken at primary tumor resection. The sample belongs to a study of spatial heterogeneity in lung cancer. TCRdb fed the 5' RACE reads into MiXCR, producing one record per CDR3 protein. This table holds 30,000 to 45,000 distinct CDR3 sequences, 6.5% to 9% found once. This receptor was obtained from a male donor with early-stage non-small cell lung cancer. The starting material was PBMCs, obtained at surgery. The gene calls are TRBV9 and TRBJ2-6; 12 bases agree with TRBD1. This chain's CDR3 is CASSVGGQGAPSSGANVLTF. CDR3 nucleotides: TGTGCCAGCAGCGTAGGGGGACAGGGGGCGCCGAGCTCTGGGGCCAACGTCCTGACTTTC.